The 15 T cell receptor beta chains below all came from one sample that was sequenced in a study of identical twins. MiXCR, run by TCRdb on the 5' RACE reads, gives a single entry per CDR3 protein. The repertoire holds under 1 million distinct CDR3 sequences, with around 12% as singletons. These sequences were also reported in another study, on yellow fever vaccine responses in identical twins.

The sequenced material came from PBMCs. Every receptor here comes from a woman between 18 and 30 years old in good health.

This clonotype was found a few times. This chain links TRBV12-3 or TRBV12-4 with TRBJ2-7; 10 bases line up with TRBD2. The CDR3 contains 17 residues. V lost 3 bases, J lost 1 base, and 9 bases stayed unmatched. CDR3 residues: CASSFGTSGTRSYEQYF. In DNA form, the CDR3 reads TGTGCCAGCAGTTTTGGAACTAGCGGGACGAGGTCCTACGAGCAGTACTTC.

The V and J genes are TRBV7-8 and TRBJ2-7; the D is unclear. V lost 1 base, J lost 0 bases, and 19 bases lay in between. The CDR3 contains 18 residues. The germline V gene has CDR1 SGHVS and CDR2 FQNEAQ. The CDR3 region is CASSLGRKDPKSSYEQYV. The CDR3 DNA is TGTGCCAGCAGCTTAGGTAGAAAAGACCCAAAAAGCTCCTACGAGCAGTACGTC.

This clonotype was seen only a few times. This chain uses TRBV6-5 with TRBJ2-1; D possibly corresponds to TRBD2 (7 bases). This CDR3 has 17 residues. Germline loops: CDR1 MNHEY, CDR2 SVGAGI. V was clipped by 0 bases and J by 9 bases, with 21 bases between them. The DNA of the CDR3 is TGTGCCAGCAGTTACTCGATTATGGGGGGGGGCCGAAGTGAGCAGTTCTTC. Its protein is CASSYSIMGGGRSEQFF.

This clonotype appeared many times. The J gene is TRBJ1-5, the V gene TRBV3-1, with no clear D. The CDR3 is made up of 17 amino acids. The germline CDR1 and CDR2 sequences are LGHDT and YNNKEL (reference sequence). V was pared by 2 bases and J by 2 bases, with 16 bases between. CDR3 region: CASSQNLGSLGNQPQHF. The CDR3 bases are TGTGCCAGCAGCCAAAATCTCGGATCCCTGGGCAATCAGCCCCAGCATTTT. Variable domain in full (rest from reference TRBV3-1 and TRBJ1-5): DTAVSQTPKYLVTQMGNDKSIKCEQNLGHDTMYWYKQDSKKFLKIMFSYNNKELIINETVPNRFSPKSPDKAHLNLHINSLELGDSAVYFCASSQNLGSLGNQPQHFGDGTRLSIL.

This sequence joins TRBV6-5 and TRBJ2-6, with unresolved D. The ends were cut back, 4 bases at V and 0 bases at J, with 10 bases in the middle. Germline V lookup: CDR1 MNHEY, CDR2 SVGAGI. The CDR3 length is 16 residues. This chain's CDR3 is CASSFRRYSGANVLTF. DNA of the CDR3: TGTGCCAGCAGTTTCCGACGGTACTCTGGGGCCAACGTCCTGACTTTC.

This clonotype was seen ten or more times. V gene TRBV20-1 combines with J gene TRBJ2-5, with unresolved D. The germline V gene encodes CDR1 DFQATT and CDR2 SNEGSKA (reference sequence). This CDR3 has 12 amino acids. V lost 3 bases to trimming and J lost 3 bases, with 8 bases between them. The CDR3 loop reads CSASWGEETQYF. For the CDR3, the DNA is TGCAGTGCTAGCTGGGGTGAAGAGACCCAGTACTTC.

The chain recombines TRBV9 with TRBJ1-1, with unresolved D. V lost 4 bases and J 2 bases, leaving 15 bases between the germline ends. Germline assignment: CDR1 SGDLS and CDR2 YYNGEE. CDR3 length: 15 amino acids. Here the CDR3 reads CASSSTGKANTEAFF. Here the CDR3 DNA reads TGTGCCAGCAGCTCTACGGGGAAGGCAAACACTGAAGCTTTCTTT.

The J gene is TRBJ2-1, the V gene TRBV29-1, with D tentatively TRBD1 or TRBD2 (5 bases each). The CDR3 has 16 amino acids. Germline-derived CDR1 and CDR2 are SQVTM and ANQGSEA. The V gene lost 4 bases and the J gene lost 4 bases, with 20 bases spanning the gap. The CDR3 nucleotides are TGCAGCGTTGCCCTGGGACCGCCTAAGCCTTACAATGAGCAGTTCTTC. This sequence encodes CSVALGPPKPYNEQFF.

J is TRBJ1-1 and V is TRBV29-1; tentative D call: TRBD1 (6 bases). This CDR3 region has 14 residues. Per germline, CDR1 SQVTM and CDR2 ANQGSEA. Trimming took off 3 bases at V and 4 bases at J, with 15 bases between the two ends. CDR3 in amino acids: CSVDGTPATTEAFF. The CDR3 nucleotides are TGCAGCGTTGATGGGACACCAGCCACCACTGAAGCTTTCTTT.

This clonotype has more than one count but fewer than ten. The chain carries TRBV15 and TRBJ1-2; TRBD1 matches at 7 bases. The CDR3 is 15 residues long. Germline-derived CDR1 and CDR2 are LNHNV and YYDKDF (reference sequence). V gave up 0 bases and J gave up 5 bases; unmatched junction bases: 6. The CDR3 loop reads CATSRDIGGGYGYTF. Here the CDR3 DNA reads TGTGCCACCAGCAGAGATATAGGGGGCGGTTATGGCTACACCTTC.

The chain uses TRBV14 and TRBJ2-1; TRBD2 matches 10 bases. J lost 9 bases, V lost 4 bases, and 21 bases had no gene match. CDR1 is SGHDN and CDR2 is FVKESK in the germline V gene. The CDR3 sequence is 19 residues long. The CDR3 is CASSPILRGASGRLSEQFF. CDR3 sequence (DNA): TGTGCCAGCAGCCCTATTTTGAGAGGGGCTAGCGGGAGATTGAGTGAGCAGTTCTTC.

The V call is TRBV3-1, the J call TRBJ2-1; a weak D match, TRBD2 (5 bases). The germline CDR1 and CDR2 sequences are LGHDT and YNNKEL (reference sequence). The CDR3 length is 18 residues. The V gene lost 2 bases and the J gene lost 5 bases, with 22 bases spanning the gap. This chain's CDR3 is CASSQTHRARWGDNEQFF. The CDR3 bases are TGTGCCAGCAGCCAAACCCATAGGGCTCGCTGGGGAGACAATGAGCAGTTCTTC.

This clonotype appeared many times. The V gene is TRBV7-9, the J gene TRBJ2-3; D is undetermined. The V and J ends lost 1 base and 2 bases respectively, with 7 bases between them. This CDR3 is 14 amino acids long. Germline V gene sequence: CDR1 SEHNR, CDR2 FQNEAQ (reference sequence). The CDR3 DNA reads as TGTGCCAGCAGCTTAGGTGGCAACACAGATACGCAGTATTTT. Protein sequence: CASSLGGNTDTQYF.

This sequence joins TRBV3-1 and TRBJ1-6, with D tentatively TRBD1 (6 bases). V lost 4 bases, J lost 3 bases, and 10 bases lay in between. From germline, CDR1 is LGHDT and CDR2 YNNKEL (reference sequence). There are 15 residues in the CDR3. The CDR3 loop is CASSLTGHYNSPLHF. The CDR3 coding sequence is TGTGCCAGCAGCCTAACAGGGCACTATAATTCACCCCTCCACTTT.

The chain employs TRBV12-3 or TRBV12-4 and TRBJ1-1, with D hard to call. V gave up 3 bases and J gave up 1 base, with 18 bases separating them. The CDR3 sequence is 17 residues long. CDR3 sequence: CASSLDRGGVTNTEAFF. The CDR3 DNA is TGTGCCAGCAGTTTGGACCGGGGAGGAGTAACGAACACTGAAGCTTTCTTT.